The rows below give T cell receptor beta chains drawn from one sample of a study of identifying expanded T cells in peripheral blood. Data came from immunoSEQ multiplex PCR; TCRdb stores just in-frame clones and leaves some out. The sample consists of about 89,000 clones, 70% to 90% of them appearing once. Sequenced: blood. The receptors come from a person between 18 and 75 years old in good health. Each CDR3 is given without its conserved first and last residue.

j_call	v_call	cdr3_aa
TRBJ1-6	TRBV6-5	ASSYVGRDSPLH
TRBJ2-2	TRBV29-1	SAKKPELDTGELF
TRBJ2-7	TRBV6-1	ASSEAAADYEQY
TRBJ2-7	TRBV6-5	ASSYGTGTYEQY
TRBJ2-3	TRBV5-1	ASSLRASGGRTDTQY
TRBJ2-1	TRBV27	ASRTGGNEQF
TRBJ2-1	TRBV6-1	ASSEEAGGPNEQF
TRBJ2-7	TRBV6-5	ASSYPDGSPGEQY
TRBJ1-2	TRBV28	ASSLSQTLTSGGYT
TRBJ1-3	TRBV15	ATSTDRNSGNTIY
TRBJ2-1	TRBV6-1	ASSNMGSYNEQF
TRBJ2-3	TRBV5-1	ASSSQGTDTQY
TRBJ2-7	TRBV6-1	ASSVGARNSYEQY
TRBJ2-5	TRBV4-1	ASSHPGGETQY
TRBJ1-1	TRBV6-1	ASSLDRHTEAF
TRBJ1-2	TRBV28	ASYWAGVYGYT
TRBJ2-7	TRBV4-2	ASSQDQEVDEQY
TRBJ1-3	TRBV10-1	ASGSVRNVFSGNTIY
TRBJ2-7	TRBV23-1	ASSQSGIMLDRRTYEQY
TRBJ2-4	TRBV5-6	ASSLGTGAWDIQY
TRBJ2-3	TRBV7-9	ASSFGPRSTDTQY
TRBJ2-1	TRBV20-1	SARDGRRGF